Listed below are T cell receptor beta chains from one sample, sequenced in a study of T cells in Graves' hyperthyroidism and ophthalmopathy. Each CDR3 protein gets one entry after TCRdb re-called the multiplex PCR reads with MiXCR. This table has around 350,000 distinct CDR3 sequences, around a quarter appearing once. Sequencing was performed on blood. The receptors originated from a man in his fifties or sixties with Graves' hyperthyroidism. The CDR3 runs from the conserved cysteine through the conserved F or W. The order of the fields is J gene, V gene, CDR3 protein.

>TRBJ2-7|TRBV27
CASMTTAGGGRGTTDEQYF
>TRBJ1-2|TRBV30
CAWRGGYGYTF
>TRBJ2-7|TRBV29-1
CSAQTTGTGVRQYF
>TRBJ2-3|TRBV28
CARGLAEGTDTQYF
>TRBJ1-1|TRBV30
CAWGTGTIHRAFF
>TRBJ2-1|TRBV28
CASSLHSGALYNEQFF
>TRBJ2-2|TRBV11-2
CASSLMRNTGELFF
>TRBJ2-7|TRBV7-9
CASSLEMSYEQYF
>TRBJ1-4|TRBV29-1
CRCPRGRNEKLFF
>TRBJ2-5|TRBV11-1
CASSLVRETQYF
>TRBJ2-7|TRBV7-9
CASRKQGYYEQYF
>TRBJ2-7|TRBV7-2
CASSRGLAGSKEQYF
>TRBJ1-1|TRBV6-4
CASSTPNRKNTEAFF
>TRBJ1-6|TRBV3-1
CASSQVSGLGRGGSPLHF
>TRBJ2-7|TRBV3-1
CASSPPGQDSYEQYF
>TRBJ1-1|TRBV6-5
CASSYSLVRDSEAFF
>TRBJ2-5|TRBV5-1
CASSLAGQGAVQETQYF
>TRBJ1-5|TRBV20-1
CSARDREYNQPQHF
>TRBJ2-3|TRBV4-1
CASSYAGEGTDTQYF
>TRBJ2-5|TRBV27
CASSLSPGLAPQETQYF
>TRBJ2-5|TRBV11-3
CASSIDSRETQYF
>TRBJ2-7|TRBV30
CAWNPRDRGPSSYEQYF
>TRBJ1-4|TRBV12-5
CASGISPATNEKLFF
>TRBJ1-5|TRBV20-1
CSARDHLKNQPQHF
>TRBJ2-7|TRBV6-1
CASSYRDTYEQYF
>TRBJ2-3|TRBV6-1
CASSSTSGPTDTQYF